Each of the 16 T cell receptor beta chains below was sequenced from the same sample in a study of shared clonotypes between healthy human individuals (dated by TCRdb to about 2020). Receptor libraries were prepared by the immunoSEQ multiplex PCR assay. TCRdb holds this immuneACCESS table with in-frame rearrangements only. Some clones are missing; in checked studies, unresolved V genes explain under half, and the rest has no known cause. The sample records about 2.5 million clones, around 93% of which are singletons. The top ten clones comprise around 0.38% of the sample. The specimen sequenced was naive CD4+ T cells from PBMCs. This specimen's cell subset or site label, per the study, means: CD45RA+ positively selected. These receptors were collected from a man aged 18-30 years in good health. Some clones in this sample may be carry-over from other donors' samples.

In nucleotides, the CDR3 is TGCACCAGCAGCGAAGAGCGGGAGTCCCCCCCAGATACGCAGTATTTT. Its translation is CTSSEERESPPDTQYF. The chain employs TRBV1 and TRBJ2-3; the D call of TRBD2 is as the table states it, not checked on the DNA. TRBV1 constitutes a pseudogene. The CDR3 length is 16 residues.

The CDR3 DNA sequence: TGTGCCAGCAGTCCCCGGACTAGCGGGAGGGATGAGCAGTTCTTC. It codes for CASSPRTSGRDEQFF. The chain recombines TRBV6-1 with TRBJ2-1; 15 bases map to TRBD2. This CDR3 is built from 15 residues. CDR1 is MNHNS, CDR2 SASEGT, per germline. V lost 5 bases to trimming and J lost 8 bases; unmatched junction nucleotides: 4.

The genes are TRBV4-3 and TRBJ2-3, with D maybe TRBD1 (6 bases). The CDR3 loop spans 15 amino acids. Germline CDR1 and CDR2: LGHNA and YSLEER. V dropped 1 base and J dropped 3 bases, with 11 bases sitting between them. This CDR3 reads CASSQGQATTDTQYF. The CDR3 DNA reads TGCGCCAGCAGCCAAGGACAGGCAACTACAGATACGCAGTATTTT.

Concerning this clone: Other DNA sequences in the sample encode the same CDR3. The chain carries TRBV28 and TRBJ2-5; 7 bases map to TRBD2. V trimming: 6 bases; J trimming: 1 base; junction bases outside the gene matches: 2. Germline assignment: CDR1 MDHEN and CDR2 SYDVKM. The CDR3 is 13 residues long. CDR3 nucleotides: TGTGCCAGCAGATTAGCGGGCCAAGAGACCCAGTACTTC. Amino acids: CASRLAGQETQYF.

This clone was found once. CDR3 sequence (DNA): TGCGCCAGCAGCCACCCCAAGCGGGGACTAGCGGACTTGAACACCGGGGAGCTGTTTTTT. Translating gives CASSHPKRGLADLNTGELFF. This chain joins TRBV5-1 and TRBJ2-2; 11 bases align to TRBD2. Germline trimming cut 4 bases from V and 1 base from J; bases unmatched to any gene: 15. Germline assignment: CDR1 SGHRS and CDR2 YFSETQ. The CDR3 runs to 20 residues.

The CDR3 DNA follows: TGTGCCAGCAGCTTCAGTGAGAGCAATCAGCCCCAGCATTTT. Its protein product is CASSFSESNQPQHF. V is TRBV5-5 and J is TRBJ1-5; the D is unclear. With 2 bases removed from V and 1 base from J, the gap between germline ends came to 7 bases. CDR3 length: 14 residues. Germline CDR1 reads SGHKS; CDR2 reads YYEKEE (reference sequence).

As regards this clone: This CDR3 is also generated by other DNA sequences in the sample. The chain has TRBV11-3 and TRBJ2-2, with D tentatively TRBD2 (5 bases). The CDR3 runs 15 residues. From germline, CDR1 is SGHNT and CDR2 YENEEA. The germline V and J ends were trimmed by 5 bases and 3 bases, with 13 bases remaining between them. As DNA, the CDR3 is TGTGCCAGCAGCCTACGCGTCGGGGACACCGGGGAGCTGTTTTTT. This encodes CASSLRVGDTGELFF.

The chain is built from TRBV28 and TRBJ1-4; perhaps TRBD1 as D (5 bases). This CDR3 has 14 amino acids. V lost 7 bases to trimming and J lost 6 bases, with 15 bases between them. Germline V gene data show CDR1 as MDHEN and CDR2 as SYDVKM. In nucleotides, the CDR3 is TGTGCCAGCACCCGAGGGGCGGGGTATGAAAAACTGTTTTTT. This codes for CASTRGAGYEKLFF.

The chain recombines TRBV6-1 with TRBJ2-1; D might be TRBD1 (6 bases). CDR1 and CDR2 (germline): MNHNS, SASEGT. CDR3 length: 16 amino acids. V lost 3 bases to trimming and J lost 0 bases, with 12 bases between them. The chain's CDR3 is CASSEGAPSSYNEQFF. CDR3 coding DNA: TGTGCCAGCAGTGAGGGGGCGCCTAGCTCCTACAATGAGCAGTTCTTC.

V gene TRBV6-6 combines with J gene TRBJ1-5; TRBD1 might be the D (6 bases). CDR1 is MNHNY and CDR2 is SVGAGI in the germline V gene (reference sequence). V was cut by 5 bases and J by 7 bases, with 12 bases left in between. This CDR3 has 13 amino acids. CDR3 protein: CASSNGQLQPQHF. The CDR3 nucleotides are TGTGCCAGCAGTAACGGACAGTTGCAGCCCCAGCATTTT.

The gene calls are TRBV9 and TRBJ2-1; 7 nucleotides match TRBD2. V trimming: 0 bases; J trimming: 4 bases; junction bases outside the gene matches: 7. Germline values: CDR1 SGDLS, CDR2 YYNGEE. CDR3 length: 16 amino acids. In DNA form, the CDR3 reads TGTGCCAGCAGCGTAGCCCCGGGAGCGGGATACAATGAGCAGTTCTTC. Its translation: CASSVAPGAGYNEQFF.

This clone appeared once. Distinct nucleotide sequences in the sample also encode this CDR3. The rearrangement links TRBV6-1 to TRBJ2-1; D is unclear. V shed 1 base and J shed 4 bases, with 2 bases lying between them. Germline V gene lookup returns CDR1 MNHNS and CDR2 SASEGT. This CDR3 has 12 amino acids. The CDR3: CASSEGYNEQFF. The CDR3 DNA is TGTGCCAGCAGTGAAGGGTACAATGAGCAGTTCTTC.

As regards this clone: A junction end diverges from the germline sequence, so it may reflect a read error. CDR3 coding DNA: TGTGCCAGCTCCCCACAGACAGCGGGGGCAGATACGCAGTATTTT. Its translation is CASSPQTAGADTQYF. This chain connects TRBV18 to TRBJ2-3, with 8 bases aligning to TRBD2. Per germline, CDR1 KGHSH and CDR2 LQKENI. The CDR3 length is 15 residues.

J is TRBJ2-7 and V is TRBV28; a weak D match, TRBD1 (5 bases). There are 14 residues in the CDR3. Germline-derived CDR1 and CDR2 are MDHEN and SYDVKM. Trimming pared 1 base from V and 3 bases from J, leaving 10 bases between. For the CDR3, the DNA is TGTGCCAGCAGTTTATCGGTTCAGGGCTACGAGCAGTACTTC. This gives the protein CASSLSVQGYEQYF.

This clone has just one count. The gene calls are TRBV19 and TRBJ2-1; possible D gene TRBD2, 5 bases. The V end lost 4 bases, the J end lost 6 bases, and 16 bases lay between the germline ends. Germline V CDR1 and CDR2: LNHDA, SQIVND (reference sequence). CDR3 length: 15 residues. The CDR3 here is CASSTSGPFANEQFF. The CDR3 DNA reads TGTGCCAGTAGTACCAGCGGCCCCTTCGCCAATGAGCAGTTCTTC.

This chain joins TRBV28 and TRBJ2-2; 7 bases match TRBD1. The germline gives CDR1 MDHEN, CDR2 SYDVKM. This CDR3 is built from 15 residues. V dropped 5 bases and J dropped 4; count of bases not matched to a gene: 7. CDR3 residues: CASSPGGHLTGELFF. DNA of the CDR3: TGTGCCAGCAGTCCAGGGGGACACCTCACCGGGGAGCTGTTTTTT.